The clone carrying this T cell receptor (beta chain) showed up just once. Its antigen remains unknown. The data derive from a study of CD8 T cells in ankylosing spondylitis. Whole-study findings and limits: A TCR beta motif of about eight highly homologous variants seemed to mark ankylosing spondylitis blood.

TCRdb reprocessed the 5' RACE reads with MiXCR, giving one entry per CDR3 protein. The data hold fewer than 350,000 distinct CDR3 sequences, with approximately 10% observed a single time. What was sequenced was blood, either unsorted or a sorted T cell fraction (not recorded which). The clonotype originates from a female donor with ankylosing spondylitis or in good health (not recorded which).

CDR3 coding DNA: TGTGCCAGCTGCCCCGGGACTAGCGGGACGGTTTCGACAGAGACCCAGTACTTC. Its translation is CASCPGTSGTVSTETQYF. J is TRBJ2-5 and V is TRBV18, with 13 bases lining up with TRBD2. The junction had 15 bases not matched to a gene; V was cut back by 7 bases and J by 4 bases. From germline, CDR1 is KGHSH and CDR2 LQKENI. This CDR3 has 18 amino acids.